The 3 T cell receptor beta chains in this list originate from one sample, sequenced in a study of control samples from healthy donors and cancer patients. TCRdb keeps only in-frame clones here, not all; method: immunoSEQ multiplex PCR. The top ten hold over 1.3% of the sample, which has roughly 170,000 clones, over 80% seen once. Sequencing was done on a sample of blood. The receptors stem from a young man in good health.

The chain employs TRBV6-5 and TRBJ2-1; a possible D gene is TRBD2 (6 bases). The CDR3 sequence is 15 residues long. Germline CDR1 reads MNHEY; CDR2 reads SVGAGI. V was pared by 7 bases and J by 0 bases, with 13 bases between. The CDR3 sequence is CASTPGLSSYNEQFF. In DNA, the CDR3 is TGTGCCAGCACTCCGGGACTTAGCTCCTACAATGAGCAGTTCTTC.

The CDR3 protein is CATSRSREMNTEAFF. The CDR3 DNA sequence: TGTGCCACCTCCCGGTCGAGGGAAATGAACACTGAAGCTTTCTTT. This chain joins TRBV6-5 and TRBJ1-1; no reliable D call. Trimming shortened V by 10 bases and J by 0 bases, and 18 bases separated the two germline ends. Germline CDR1 reads MNHEY; CDR2 reads SVGAGI. CDR3 size: 15 residues.

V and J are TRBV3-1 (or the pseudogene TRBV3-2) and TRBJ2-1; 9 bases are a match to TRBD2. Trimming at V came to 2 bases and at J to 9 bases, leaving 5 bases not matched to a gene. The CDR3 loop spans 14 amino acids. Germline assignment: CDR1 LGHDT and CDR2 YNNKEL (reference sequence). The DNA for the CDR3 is TGTGCCAGCAGCCAACTAGCGGGGAGGAGTGAGCAGTTCTTC. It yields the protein CASSQLAGRSEQFF.